A selection of T cell receptor beta chains follows, all from one sample in a study of blood T cell repertoires in COVID-19. The protocol was immunoSEQ multiplex PCR, while the TCRdb copy is restricted to in-frame clones and leaves out a portion. Here the sample spans over 150,000 clones, 86% being singletons. Sequencing used peripheral blood. These receptors all come from a man between 65 and 85 years old with active or convalescent COVID-19. CDR3s include the opening cysteine and the closing phenylalanine or tryptophan. Fields, in order: V gene, clone size, D gene, J gene, CDR3 protein, CDR3 DNA. D genes are given only for firm matches. Size tells how often a clone was seen (once, few, many) or the class of an expanded clone, and some rows leave it out.

>TRBV29-1|NA|TRBD1|TRBJ2-7
CSVGQGASYEQYF
TGCAGCGTCGGACAGGGGGCTTCCTACGAGCAGTACTTC
>TRBV28|NA|NA|TRBJ1-5
CASKLTRYNQPQHF
TGTGCCAGCAAGTTGACTCGATATAATCAGCCCCAGCATTTT
>TRBV29-1|NA|TRBD1|TRBJ1-2
CSARNRDSKANYGYTF
TGCAGCGCCCGTAACCGGGACAGCAAAGCTAACTATGGCTACACCTTC
>TRBV19|NA|TRBD1|TRBJ1-4
CASSIPTGGREKLFF
TGTGCCAGTAGTATTCCGACAGGGGGTCGAGAAAAACTGTTTTTT
>TRBV30|NA|NA|TRBJ1-5
CAWSIQGSNQPQHF
TGTGCCTGGAGTATACAGGGTAGCAATCAGCCCCAGCATTTT
>TRBV5-4|NA|NA|TRBJ2-4
CASSQRVSDQNIQYF
TGTGCCAGCAGCCAGAGGGTGTCAGACCAAAACATTCAGTACTTC
>TRBV12-3/TRBV12-4|NA|NA|TRBJ1-5
CASSIQTGTPQHF
TGTGCCAGCAGTATTCAGACAGGTACCCCCCAGCATTTT
>TRBV10-3|NA|TRBD1|TRBJ1-4
CATTPGGHVFAKLFF
TGTGCCACCACTCCAGGGGGGCACGTATTCGCAAAACTGTTTTTT
>TRBV11-2|NA|TRBD2|TRBJ2-5
CASSVSSGGAETQYF
TGTGCCAGCAGCGTTTCCAGCGGGGGGGCAGAGACCCAGTACTTC
>TRBV12-5|NA|NA|TRBJ2-2
CASGIGWRTGELFF
TGTGCTAGTGGCATCGGATGGCGGACCGGGGAGCTGTTTTTT
>TRBV5-5|NA|NA|TRBJ1-1
CASSPIVGTLGTEAFF
TGTGCCAGCAGCCCGATAGTTGGGACTTTAGGCACTGAAGCTTTCTTT
>TRBV15|few|NA|TRBJ1-1
CATSRNRDRDTEAFF
TGTGCCACCAGCAGAAACAGGGATAGGGACACTGAAGCTTTCTTT
>TRBV6-2/TRBV6-3|NA|NA|TRBJ1-3
CASSSAGPGNTIYF
TGTGCCAGCAGTTCCGCGGGGCCTGGAAACACCATATATTTT
>TRBV5-1|NA|TRBD1|TRBJ1-2
CASSLGTGVNYGYTF
TGCGCCAGCAGCTTGGGGACAGGGGTTAACTATGGCTACACCTTC
>TRBV28|NA|NA|TRBJ1-2
CASSPPTGYSYGYTF
TGTGCCAGCAGTCCCCCGACAGGATATAGCTATGGCTACACCTTC
>TRBV6-2/TRBV6-3|NA|TRBD2|TRBJ2-1
CASSSWGLAGGPTGRNEQFF
TGTGCCAGCAGTTCCTGGGGACTAGCGGGCGGCCCGACCGGGAGAAATGAGCAGTTCTTC
>TRBV27|NA|TRBD2|TRBJ2-3
CASSSGPQGGNTQYF
TGTGCCAGCAGTTCGGGGCCCCAGGGAGGGAATACGCAGTATTTT
>TRBV28|NA|NA|TRBJ1-5
CASSFRDQPQHF
TGTGCCAGCAGTTTCCGGGATCAGCCCCAGCATTTT
>TRBV28|once|TRBD1|TRBJ1-5
CASTKTGSQPQHF
TGTGCCAGCACCAAGACAGGGTCCCAGCCCCAGCATTTT
>TRBV5-1|NA|NA|TRBJ1-1
CASSVGSREAFF
TGCGCCAGCAGCGTCGGGTCCCGTGAAGCTTTCTTT
>TRBV2|few|TRBD1|TRBJ1-1
CASRWGQGGRAEAFF
TGTGCCAGCAGGTGGGGACAGGGAGGAAGGGCTGAAGCTTTCTTT
>TRBV30|NA|NA|TRBJ1-6
CAHRAGAGSPLHF
TGTGCCCACAGGGCAGGGGCAGGTTCACCCCTCCACTTT
>TRBV7-2|NA|TRBD2|TRBJ2-2
CASRGLAVNTGELFF
TGTGCCAGCCGGGGACTAGCGGTAAACACCGGGGAGCTGTTTTTT
>TRBV29-1|NA|TRBD1|TRBJ1-1
CSVARDRGRTEAFF
TGCAGCGTTGCCCGGGACAGGGGCCGTACTGAAGCTTTCTTT
>TRBV30|NA|TRBD2|TRBJ2-3
CAWSVQAGVPDTQYF
TGTGCCTGGAGTGTACAGGCGGGAGTGCCAGATACGCAGTATTTT
>TRBV19|NA|NA|TRBJ2-1
CASSTQISYNEQFF
TGTGCCAGTAGTACTCAGATTTCCTACAATGAGCAGTTCTTC
>TRBV7-2|NA|TRBD2|TRBJ2-5
CASSLAHRTSGQETQYF
TGTGCCAGCAGCTTAGCGCACCGGACTAGCGGCCAAGAGACCCAGTACTTC
>TRBV2|few|NA|TRBJ1-2
CASRQDTLPGYTF
TGTGCCAGCAGACAGGACACCCTCCCGGGCTACACCTTC
>TRBV6-2/TRBV6-3|NA|TRBD1|TRBJ1-1
CASSGQGDTEAFF
TGTGCCAGCAGTGGACAGGGGGACACTGAAGCTTTCTTT
>TRBV7-9|NA|NA|TRBJ2-5
CASSQLKETQYF
TGTGCCAGCAGCCAACTAAAAGAGACCCAGTACTTC
>TRBV5-1|NA|NA|TRBJ2-5
CASSYGGGEWVETQYF
TGCGCCAGCAGTTATGGCGGCGGAGAATGGGTAGAGACCCAGTACTTC
>TRBV10-2|NA|NA|TRBJ2-3
CASPPGRGSTDTQYF
TGCGCCAGCCCCCCCGGTAGAGGTAGCACAGATACGCAGTATTTT
>TRBV5-5|few|NA|TRBJ2-2
CASSLSPGETGELFF
TGTGCCAGCAGCTTGTCCCCCGGGGAGACCGGGGAGCTGTTTTTT
>TRBV5-1|NA|TRBD1|TRBJ1-1
CASSQSPGQRNTEAFF
TGCGCCAGCAGCCAATCACCGGGACAGAGGAACACTGAAGCTTTCTTT
>TRBV19|NA|NA|TRBJ2-7
CASHSGSSYEQYF
TGTGCCAGTCATAGCGGAAGCTCCTACGAGCAGTACTTC
>TRBV18|NA|TRBD1|TRBJ1-2
CASSPPGRGLSYDGYTF
TGTGCCAGCTCACCACCCGGCAGGGGGTTGTCTTACGATGGCTACACCTTC
>TRBV5-1|NA|TRBD1|TRBJ1-2
CASSFGTGGIYGYTF
TGCGCCAGCAGCTTCGGGACAGGGGGAATCTATGGCTACACCTTC
>TRBV2|once|NA|TRBJ2-7
CASSEDRLEQYF
TGTGCCAGCAGTGAGGACAGACTCGAGCAGTACTTC
>TRBV12-3/TRBV12-4|once|NA|TRBJ1-1
CASRWTLTAEAFF
TGTGCCAGCAGGTGGACACTAACAGCTGAAGCTTTCTTT
>TRBV6-5|NA|TRBD1|TRBJ1-4
CASSYGQDEKLFF
TGTGCCAGCAGTTATGGACAGGATGAAAAACTGTTTTTT
>TRBV7-9|few|NA|TRBJ1-5
CATSRSNQPQHF
TGTGCCACCTCGCGGAGCAATCAGCCCCAGCATTTT
>TRBV14|NA|NA|TRBJ2-7
CASSLQGGYEQYF
TGTGCCAGCAGCCTACAGGGTGGTTACGAGCAGTACTTC
>TRBV3-1/TRBV3-2|once|TRBD1|TRBJ2-7
CASSQAGQGAEQYF
TGTGCCAGCAGCCAAGCAGGACAGGGTGCCGAGCAGTACTTC
>TRBV7-3|few|TRBD1|TRBJ2-1
CASSSDRGAEQFF
TGTGCCAGCAGTTCCGACAGGGGGGCTGAGCAGTTCTTC
>TRBV6-5|NA|TRBD1|TRBJ1-1
CASSPDRANTEAFF
TGTGCCAGCAGCCCGGACAGGGCCAACACTGAAGCTTTCTTT
>TRBV19|NA|NA|TRBJ2-5
CASSPGWERSETQYF
TGTGCCAGTAGCCCCGGTTGGGAGCGTAGCGAGACCCAGTACTTC
>TRBV5-1|NA|TRBD1|TRBJ1-2
CASSPPLTTGGYGYTF
TGCGCCAGCAGCCCCCCTTTAACGACAGGGGGCTACGGCTACACCTTC
>TRBV6-5|few|TRBD2|TRBJ2-1
CASRARGAYNEQFF
TGTGCCAGCAGGGCCCGGGGGGCCTACAATGAGCAGTTCTTC
>TRBV28|NA|NA|TRBJ2-7
CATWDKSYEQYF
TGTGCCACCTGGGACAAATCCTACGAGCAGTACTTC
>TRBV6-5|NA|NA|TRBJ2-2
CASSSNRAYTGELFF
TGTGCCAGCAGTTCGAACAGGGCCTACACCGGGGAGCTGTTTTTT
>TRBV4-3|NA|TRBD2|TRBJ2-3
CASSPGTSGRITDTQYF
TGCGCCAGCAGCCCCGGGACTAGCGGGAGGATCACAGATACGCAGTATTTT
>TRBV5-6|NA|NA|TRBJ1-1
CASSLVGGLVTEAFF
TGTGCCAGCAGCTTGGTCGGGGGGCTGGTCACTGAAGCTTTCTTT
>TRBV19|NA|NA|TRBJ2-3
CASEGDQDTQYF
TGTGCCAGTGAGGGGGACCAGGATACGCAGTATTTT
>TRBV24-1|NA|TRBD1|TRBJ1-2
CATSDSWQGDYGYTF
TGTGCCACCAGTGATTCGTGGCAGGGGGATTATGGCTACACCTTC
>TRBV6-5|NA|NA|TRBJ2-7
CASSYEAGRSYEQYF
TGTGCCAGCAGTTACGAGGCCGGGAGATCTTACGAGCAGTACTTC
>TRBV29-1|once|TRBD1|TRBJ1-4
CSAHRDRGEKLFF
TGCAGCGCCCACCGGGACAGGGGTGAAAAACTGTTTTTT
>TRBV7-2|NA|NA|TRBJ2-7
CASSLREHYEQYF
TGTGCCAGCAGCTTGCGGGAACACTACGAGCAGTACTTC